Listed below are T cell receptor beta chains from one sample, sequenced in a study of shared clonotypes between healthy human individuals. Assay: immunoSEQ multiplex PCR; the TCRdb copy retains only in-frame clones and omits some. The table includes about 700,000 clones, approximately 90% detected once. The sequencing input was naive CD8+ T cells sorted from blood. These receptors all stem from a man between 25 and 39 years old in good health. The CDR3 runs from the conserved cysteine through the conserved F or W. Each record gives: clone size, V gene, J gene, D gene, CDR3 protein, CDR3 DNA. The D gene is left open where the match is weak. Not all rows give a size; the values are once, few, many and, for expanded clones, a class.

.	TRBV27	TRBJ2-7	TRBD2	CASSLGPSGLSRSEQYF	TGTGCCAGCAGTTTAGGTCCTAGCGGGCTCTCCCGATCCGAGCAGTACTTC
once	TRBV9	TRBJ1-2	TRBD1	CASSPFDRVRGYTF	TGTGCCAGCAGCCCCTTCGACAGGGTACGTGGCTACACCTTC
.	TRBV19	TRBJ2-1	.	CASSIDQDRWEWGEQFF	TGTGCCAGTAGTATAGATCAAGACAGATGGGAATGGGGTGAGCAGTTCTTC
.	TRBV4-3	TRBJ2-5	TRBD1	CASSHPTTGAETQYF	TGCGCCAGCAGCCACCCCACCACAGGGGCAGAGACCCAGTACTTC
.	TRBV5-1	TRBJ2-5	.	CASRLGTGNGETQYF	TGCGCCAGCAGGTTGGGTACAGGGAACGGAGAGACCCAGTACTTC
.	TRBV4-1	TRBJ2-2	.	CASSHIGDTNTGELFF	TGCGCCAGCAGCCACATCGGAGACACGAACACCGGGGAGCTGTTTTTT
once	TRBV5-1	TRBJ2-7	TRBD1	CASSLEGTGNHEQYF	TGCGCCAGCAGCTTGGAAGGGACAGGGAACCACGAGCAGTACTTC
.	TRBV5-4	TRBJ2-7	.	CASSFGRASTYEQYF	TGTGCCAGCAGCTTTGGCAGGGCCTCGACCTACGAGCAGTACTTC
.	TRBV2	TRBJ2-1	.	CASSETQRNPNNEQFF	TGTGCCAGCAGTGAAACACAGAGGAACCCAAACAATGAGCAGTTCTTC
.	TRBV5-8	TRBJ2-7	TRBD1	CASSPGTAYEQYF	TGTGCCAGCAGCCCGGGGACAGCTTACGAGCAGTACTTC
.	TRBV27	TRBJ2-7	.	CASSLSNRAYEQYF	TGTGCCAGCAGTTTATCGAACCGGGCATACGAGCAGTACTTC
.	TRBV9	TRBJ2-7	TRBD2	CASSAGTTTYEQYF	TGTGCCAGCAGCGCCGGGACTACAACCTACGAGCAGTACTTC
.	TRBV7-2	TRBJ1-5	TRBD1	CASSPGQGFFQPQHF	TGTGCCAGCAGCCCCGGACAGGGGTTCTTTCAGCCCCAGCATTTT
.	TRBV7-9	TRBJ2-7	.	CASSPSGTGYEQYF	TGTGCCAGCAGCCCATCCGGGACTGGGTACGAGCAGTACTTC
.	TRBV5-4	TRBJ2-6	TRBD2	CASSLISSGSPGANVLTF	TGTGCCAGCAGCTTGATTTCTAGCGGGAGTCCCGGGGCCAACGTCCTGACTTTC
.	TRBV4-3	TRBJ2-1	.	CASSHSVYASDEQFF	TGCGCCAGCAGCCATTCGGTTTATGCCAGTGATGAGCAGTTCTTC
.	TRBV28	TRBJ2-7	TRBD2	CASTTGRESYEQYF	TGTGCCAGCACCACTGGGCGGGAGTCCTACGAGCAGTACTTC
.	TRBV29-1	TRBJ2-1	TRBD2	CSAPGLAGSLYNEQFF	TGCAGCGCCCCAGGACTAGCGGGAAGTTTGTACAATGAGCAGTTCTTC
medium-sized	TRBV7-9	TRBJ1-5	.	CASADSNQPQHF	TGTGCCAGCGCCGATAGCAATCAGCCCCAGCATTTT
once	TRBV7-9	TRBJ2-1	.	CASSLGYNEQFF	TGTGCCAGCAGCCTGGGGTACAATGAGCAGTTCTTC
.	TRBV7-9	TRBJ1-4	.	CASSLALEFRGVAEKLFF	TGTGCCAGCAGCTTAGCGCTCGAGTTTCGCGGGGTTGCTGAAAAACTGTTTTTT
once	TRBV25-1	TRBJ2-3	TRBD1	CASSGQGLDTQYF	TGTGCCAGCAGTGGACAGGGATTGGATACGCAGTATTTT
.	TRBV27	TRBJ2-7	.	CASSLSGGGPYEQYF	TGTGCCAGCAGTTTATCGGGGGGCGGACCCTACGAGCAGTACTTC
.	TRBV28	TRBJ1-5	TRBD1	CASSLGQGDQPQHF	TGTGCCAGCAGTTTAGGACAGGGTGATCAGCCCCAGCATTTT
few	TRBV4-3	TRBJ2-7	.	CASSQGWGLYEQYF	TGCGCCAGCAGCCAAGGATGGGGCCTCTACGAGCAGTACTTC
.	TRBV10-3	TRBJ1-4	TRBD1	CAISAHAGTANEKLFF	TGTGCCATCAGTGCCCACGCCGGGACAGCTAATGAAAAACTGTTTTTT
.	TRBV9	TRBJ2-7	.	CASSTGSKPYEQYF	TGTGCCAGCAGCACAGGCTCGAAACCCTACGAGCAGTACTTC
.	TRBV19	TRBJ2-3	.	CASSAVRRGGTDTQYF	TGTGCCAGTAGTGCCGTTCGGAGGGGTGGCACAGATACGCAGTATTTT
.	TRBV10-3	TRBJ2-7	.	CASLGSSSYEQYF	TGTGCCAGCCTCGGGAGTAGCTCCTACGAGCAGTACTTC
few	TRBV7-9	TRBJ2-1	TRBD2	CASSFPSGVHNEQFF	TGTGCCAGCAGCTTCCCTAGCGGGGTTCACAATGAGCAGTTCTTC
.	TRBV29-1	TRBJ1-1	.	CSVPGWAFF	TGCAGCGTACCCGGGTGGGCTTTCTTT
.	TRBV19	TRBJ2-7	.	CASTPTGSNEQYF	TGTGCCAGTACCCCGACAGGTTCTAACGAGCAGTACTTC
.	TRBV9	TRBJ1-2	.	CASSVTSTGPHGNYGYTF	TGTGCCAGCAGCGTAACATCTACCGGGCCCCATGGAAACTATGGCTACACCTTC
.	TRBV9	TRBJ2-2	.	CASSVREDTGELFF	TGTGCCAGCAGCGTGAGGGAGGACACCGGGGAGCTGTTTTTT
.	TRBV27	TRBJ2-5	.	CASSFLQGAGETQYF	TGTGCCAGCAGTTTCTTACAGGGAGCTGGAGAGACCCAGTACTTC
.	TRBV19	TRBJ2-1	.	CASRRRETYNEQFF	TGTGCCAGTAGGCGCAGGGAAACCTACAATGAGCAGTTCTTC
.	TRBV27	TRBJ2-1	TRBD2	CASSFNGRVRTPGDEQFF	TGTGCCAGCAGTTTTAACGGGAGGGTAAGGACCCCAGGCGATGAGCAGTTCTTC
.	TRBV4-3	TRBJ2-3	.	CASSQEGRYTDTQYF	TGCGCCAGCAGCCAAGAAGGGAGGTACACAGATACGCAGTATTTT
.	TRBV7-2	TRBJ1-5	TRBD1	CASSLGTGGDQPQHF	TGTGCCAGCAGCTTAGGCACAGGGGGCGATCAGCCCCAGCATTTT
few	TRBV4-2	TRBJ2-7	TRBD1	CASSQDPQGPKGEQYF	TGTGCCAGCAGCCAGGACCCACAGGGGCCGAAGGGGGAGCAGTACTTC
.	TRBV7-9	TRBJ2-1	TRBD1	CASSLDRGWNEQFF	TGTGCCAGCAGCTTGGACAGGGGTTGGAATGAGCAGTTCTTC
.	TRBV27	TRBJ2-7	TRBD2	CATGLAGAYEQYF	TGTGCCACCGGACTAGCGGGAGCGTACGAGCAGTACTTC
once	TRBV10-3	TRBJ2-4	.	CAISELGRFAKNIQYF	TGTGCCATCAGTGAGCTGGGGCGTTTCGCCAAAAACATTCAGTACTTC
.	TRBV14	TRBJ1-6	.	CASSQALTGNSPLHF	TGTGCCAGCAGCCAAGCTTTGACAGGCAATTCACCCCTCCACTTT
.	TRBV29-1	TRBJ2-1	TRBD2	CSQGLADYNEQFF	TGCAGCCAGGGACTAGCGGACTACAATGAGCAGTTCTTC
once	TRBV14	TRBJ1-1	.	CASSQVGGQEAFF	TGTGCCAGCAGCCAAGTGGGGGGACAAGAAGCTTTCTTT
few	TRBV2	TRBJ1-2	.	CASSDRVGYTF	TGTGCCAGCAGTGACAGGGTAGGCTACACCTTC
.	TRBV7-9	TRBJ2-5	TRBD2	CASSLLAEYQETQYF	TGTGCCAGCAGCTTACTAGCGGAGTACCAAGAGACCCAGTACTTC
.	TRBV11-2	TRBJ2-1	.	CASSLTRSSYNEQFF	TGTGCCAGCAGCTTAACCAGAAGCTCCTACAATGAGCAGTTCTTC
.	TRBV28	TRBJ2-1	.	CATTRDPSYNEQFF	TGTGCCACCACCAGGGACCCATCCTACAATGAGCAGTTCTTC
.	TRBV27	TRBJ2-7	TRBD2	CASSSGTSGYEQYF	TGTGCCAGCAGCTCAGGGACTAGCGGCTACGAGCAGTACTTC
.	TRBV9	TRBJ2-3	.	CASSVAGFSTDTQYF	TGTGCCAGCAGCGTTGCAGGGTTTAGCACAGATACGCAGTATTTT
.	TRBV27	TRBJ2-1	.	CASSSLTSFSSYNEQFF	TGTGCCAGCAGTTCCCTAACTAGTTTTAGCTCCTACAATGAGCAGTTCTTC